These 2 T cell receptor beta chains originate from one sample sequenced in a study of vaccination effects on CD4 cells after COVID-19. Profiling relied on immunoSEQ multiplex PCR, and the TCRdb table lists in-frame clones only, not all of them. The data contain 35,000 to 45,000 clones, over 60% of them singletons. In the ViraFEST assay, antigen-specific CD4+ clonotypes were identified by expansion after peptide-pool stimulation. Isolating CD4+ T cells followed approximately 9 days of culture. Documented for the person is a PCR-confirmed SARS-CoV-2 infection occurring between March and December 2020. For these TCRs, the target antigens are not known. This material consisted of CD4+ T cells from PBMCs cultured with a peptide pool, taken before COVID-19 vaccination. Receptors originate from a human donor who had a prior SARS-CoV-2 infection.

A remark on this clone: The sample carries other DNA sequences with the same CDR3. The J gene is TRBJ2-5, the V gene TRBV9; D not resolved. The germline CDR1 and CDR2 sequences are SGDLS and YYNGEE. V lost 2 bases and J 2 bases, leaving 7 bases between the germline ends. The CDR3 contains 13 residues. The CDR3 reads CASSVGIQETQYF. The CDR3 DNA reads TGTGCCAGCAGCGTTGGGATACAAGAGACCCAGTACTTC.

This clone was seen only once. The genes are TRBV23-1 and TRBJ2-7; 9 nucleotides align to TRBD1. TRBV23-1 is treated as an ORF (open reading frame) with a function not yet certain. This CDR3 is 16 amino acids long. Germline trimming cut 2 bases from V and 2 bases from J; bases unmatched to any gene: 7. CDR3 loop: CASSQGDRVLPYEQYF. CDR3 bases: TGCGCCAGCAGTCAAGGGGACAGGGTTCTTCCCTACGAGCAGTACTTC.